These 24 T cell receptor beta chains were sequenced from one sample in a study of blood T cells in healthy people across ages. Combining a sample-barcoded 5' primer with a J-beta primer mix, a second PCR ran for roughly 7 to 12 cycles. TCRdb re-called the 5' RACE reads through MiXCR, storing one row per CDR3 protein. The table includes over 1,500,000 distinct CDR3 sequences, about two fifths detected once. The sample comprised blood. The receptor set was obtained from a human donor in good health.

This clonotype was counted between two and nine times. The chain uses TRBV7-9 and TRBJ2-1, with 12 bases that match TRBD2. Germline V CDR1 and CDR2: SEHNR, FQNEAQ (reference sequence). Losses at the gene ends were 3 bases for V and 10 bases for J; bases not matched to a gene: 4. The CDR3 contains 14 residues. The CDR3 DNA reads TGTGCCAGCAGCTTGGGAGGACTAGCGGGGGAGCAGTTCTTC. The encoded protein is CASSLGGLAGEQFF. The full variable domain, rest sourced from reference TRBV7-9 and TRBJ2-1, is DTGVSQNPRHKITKRGQNVTFRCDPISEHNRLYWYRQTLGQGPEFLTYFQNEAQLEKSRLLSDRFSAERPKGSFSTLEIQRTEQGDSAMYLCASSLGGLAGEQFFGPGTRLTVL.

The chain uses TRBV29-1 and TRBJ2-3; D may be TRBD1 or TRBD2 (5 bases each). The CDR3 is 14 residues long. CDR1 and CDR2 (germline): SQVTM, ANQGSEA. Trimming removed 4 bases from V and 6 bases from J, with 17 bases in between. The chain's CDR3 is CSVGSAGSMDTQYF. CDR3 bases: TGCAGCGTTGGTTCGGCAGGGAGCATGGATACGCAGTATTTT.

The CDR3 nucleotides read TGCGCCAGCAGCTTCTCGACAGGGGGGTACTATGGCTACACCTTC. Protein: CASSFSTGGYYGYTF. This rearrangement joins TRBV5-1 to TRBJ1-2; 9 bases align to TRBD1. The CDR3 consists of 15 residues. From germline, CDR1 is SGHRS and CDR2 YFSETQ. V gave up 2 bases and J gave up 3 bases; unmatched junction bases: 5. The full variable domain, in which reference TRBV5-1 and TRBJ1-2 provide the parts outside the CDR3, is KAGVTQTPRYLIKTRGQQVTLSCSPISGHRSVSWYQQTPGQGLQFLFEYFSETQRNKGNFPGRFSGRQFSNSRSEMNVSTLELGDSALYLCASSFSTGGYYGYTFGSGTRLTVV.

This clonotype was detected a few times. The V and J genes are TRBV7-2 and TRBJ2-7; the D is unclear. This CDR3 is built from 14 residues. Trimming pared 5 bases from V and 0 bases from J, leaving 11 bases between. Germline V gene sequence: CDR1 SGHTA, CDR2 FQGNSA. The CDR3 reads CASSVDRYSYEQYF. The CDR3 DNA sequence: TGTGCCAGCAGCGTGGACCGCTACTCCTACGAGCAGTACTTC.

The chain combines TRBV5-1 with TRBJ2-6, with 8 nucleotides matching TRBD1. The length of the CDR3 is 19 residues. V was pared by 4 bases and J by 0 bases, with 12 bases of the junction left unmatched. CDR1 is SGHRS and CDR2 is YFSETQ in the germline V gene. CDR3 DNA: TGCGCCAGCAGCAACGGGGTTGGACAGGGACTCTCTGGGGCCAACGTCCTGACTTTC. Translated, it gives CASSNGVGQGLSGANVLTF.

The chain recombines TRBV7-8 with TRBJ1-6; D is undetermined. There are 15 residues in the CDR3. CDR1 and CDR2 (germline): SGHVS, FQNEAQ. Between the trimmed V and J ends, which lost 1 base and 7 bases, there was a span of 11 bases. The CDR3 loop reads CASSLDAAANSPLHF. CDR3 DNA sequence: TGTGCCAGCAGCTTAGACGCGGCGGCAAATTCACCCCTCCACTTT.

V is TRBV14 and J is TRBJ1-2, with a tentative D call TRBD1 (5 bases). The CDR3 is 15 amino acids. Germline V lookup: CDR1 SGHDN, CDR2 FVKESK. Trimming removed 0 bases from V and 2 bases from J, with 10 bases in between. This CDR3 reads CASSQDRVSNYGYTF. In nucleotides, the CDR3 is TGTGCCAGCAGCCAAGACAGGGTCTCCAACTATGGCTACACCTTC.

Concerning this clonotype: The junction and the germline gene differ at one end; a read error may be behind it. This sequence joins TRBV6-5 and TRBJ2-2; D remains unclear. The germline V gene encodes CDR1 MNHEY and CDR2 SVGAGI. CDR3 size: 18 residues. The CDR3 spells CASSYSKLQAFPTEELFF. The CDR3 coding sequence is TGTGCCAGCAGTTACTCGAAATTACAAGCCTTCCCCACCGAGGAGCTGTTTTTT.

The count of this clonotype is one. The chain couples TRBV6-2 or TRBV6-3 to TRBJ2-4; D possibly matches TRBD1 or TRBD2 (5 bases each). The J call could be wrong; TRBJ2-7 is a better fit for the DNA end. CDR1 is MNHEY, CDR2 SVGEGT, per germline. CDR3 length: 18 amino acids. The CDR3 DNA follows: TGTGCCAGCCCTACCCTGGCAGGGAGAAACACGGGGATGGGCGAGCAGTACTTC. As protein: CASPTLAGRNTGMGEQYF.

This clonotype turned up a few times. The rearrangement links TRBV24-1 to TRBJ1-5; 9 bases map to TRBD1. The CDR3 runs to 14 residues. Germline CDR1 KGHDR, CDR2 SFDVKD. V was clipped by 6 bases and J by 3 bases; unmatched bases: 2. The CDR3 DNA is TGTGCCACCAGTCGACAGGGGGACAATCAGCCCCAGCATTTT. Translating gives CATSRQGDNQPQHF.

The chain recombines TRBV9 with TRBJ1-6; D may be TRBD1 (6 bases). The CDR3 is 16 residues long. V was cut by 3 bases and J by 1 base, with 11 bases left in between. The germline gives CDR1 SGDLS, CDR2 YYNGEE. The CDR3 DNA follows: TGTGCCAGCAGCGCGGACAGTTGGTCCTATAATTCACCCCTCCACTTT. Translation: CASSADSWSYNSPLHF. Using reference TRBV9 and TRBJ1-6 for the parts outside the CDR3, the full variable domain is DSGVTQTPKHLITATGQRVTLRCSPRSGDLSVYWYQQSLDQGLQFLIQYYNGEERAKGNILERFSAQQFPDLHSELNLSSLELGDSALYFCASSADSWSYNSPLHFGNGTRLTVT.

V is TRBV12-3 or TRBV12-4 and J is TRBJ1-1; unclear D gene. The V gene lost 6 bases and the J gene lost 6 bases, with 11 bases spanning the gap. The CDR3 totals 12 residues. CDR3 in amino acids: CASSPGNPEAFF. For the CDR3, the DNA is TGTGCCAGCAGCCCAGGTAACCCTGAAGCTTTCTTT.

The rearrangement joins TRBV27 to TRBJ1-2; 8 nucleotides match TRBD1. This CDR3 spans 13 amino acids. Unmatched junction bases numbered 4, after V lost 5 bases and J lost 5 bases. Germline V CDR1 and CDR2: MNHEY, SMNVEV (reference sequence). The CDR3 coding sequence is TGTGCCAGCAGTGGCCGGGACAGGTATGGCTACACCTTC. This sequence encodes CASSGRDRYGYTF.

This chain uses TRBV20-1 with TRBJ2-7; 8 bases agree with TRBD1. CDR3 size: 16 residues. Germline loops: CDR1 DFQATT, CDR2 SNEGSKA (reference sequence). The V gene end was trimmed by 2 bases and the J gene end by 5 bases; junction bases not matched to a gene: 14. CDR3 nucleotides: TGCAGTGCTAGACCTAGGGCTCGGGACAGGTTAAACGAGCAGTACTTC. This codes for CSARPRARDRLNEQYF.

The genes are TRBV6-5 and TRBJ1-1; tentatively, D is TRBD1 (5 bases). This CDR3 is built from 14 residues. V lost 0 bases, J lost 5 bases, and 10 bases lay in between. Germline CDR1 and CDR2: MNHEY and SVGAGI. CDR3 sequence reads: CASSYSNGGTEAFF. CDR3 DNA sequence: TGTGCCAGCAGTTACTCGAATGGGGGGACTGAAGCTTTCTTT.

V and J are TRBV7-3 and TRBJ1-2, with D uncertain. Per germline, CDR1 SGHTA and CDR2 FQGTGA. V lost 2 bases and J 3 bases, leaving 13 bases between the germline ends. There are 15 residues in the CDR3. CDR3 region: CASSLGSGEYYGYTF. In DNA, the CDR3 is TGTGCCAGCAGCTTAGGTTCCGGGGAATACTATGGCTACACCTTC.

The rearrangement uses TRBV13 and TRBJ1-2, with D possibly being TRBD1 (5 bases). Per the germline V gene, CDR1 is PRHDT and CDR2 is FYEKMQ (reference sequence). This CDR3 has 13 residues. V lost 5 bases, J lost 8 bases, and 15 bases lay in between. The CDR3 reads CASSGGQDGGYTF. Here the CDR3 DNA reads TGTGCCAGCAGCGGCGGACAAGACGGAGGCTACACCTTC.

The chain links TRBV12-3 or TRBV12-4 to TRBJ2-1; TRBD2 might be the D (5 bases). V shed 2 bases and J shed 10 bases, with 15 bases lying between them. CDR3 length equals 14 residues. CDR3 sequence reads: CASSLSFGIGEQFF. CDR3 DNA: TGTGCCAGCAGTTTATCTTTCGGGATAGGCGAGCAGTTCTTC.

V and J are TRBV5-1 and TRBJ2-5, with TRBD2 identical over 11 bases. Germline values: CDR1 SGHRS, CDR2 YFSETQ. The CDR3 has 18 amino acids. V trimming: 0 bases; J trimming: 5 bases; junction bases outside the gene matches: 12. DNA for the CDR3: TGCGCCAGCAGCTTGGAGGTGACTAGCGGGGCGTATGTGGAGACCCAGTACTTC. The encoded protein is CASSLEVTSGAYVETQYF.

Concerning this clonotype: As the CDR3 is not closed by the conserved phenylalanine or tryptophan, this likely results from a read error. V gene TRBV7-8 combines with J gene TRBJ1-6; D is possibly TRBD1 (5 bases). V gave up 5 bases and J gave up 6 bases, with 11 bases separating them. The CDR3 contains 14 residues. Germline values: CDR1 SGHVS, CDR2 FQNEAQ. This CDR3 is CASSATVTNSPLHC. In nucleotides, the CDR3 is TGTGCCAGCAGCGCGACAGTAACTAATTCACCCCTCCACTGT.

V usage is TRBV20-1 and J usage is TRBJ2-7, with D perhaps TRBD1 or TRBD2 (6 bases each). Between the trimmed V and J ends, which lost 3 bases and 4 bases, there was a span of 13 bases. CDR3 length: 13 residues. Germline CDR1 and CDR2: DFQATT and SNEGSKA (reference sequence). The CDR3 spells CSASLQGRYEQYF. The CDR3 DNA sequence: TGCAGTGCTAGTCTTCAGGGGAGGTACGAGCAGTACTTC.

This clonotype was detected only a few times. The chain is built from TRBV5-1 and TRBJ2-3; perhaps D is TRBD1 or TRBD2 (5 bases each). There are 17 residues in the CDR3. Trimming stripped 4 bases from V and 4 bases from J, with 22 bases between. Germline V gene data show CDR1 as SGHRS and CDR2 as YFSETQ. The CDR3: CASSTGLALVGPDTQYF. CDR3 sequence (DNA): TGCGCCAGCAGCACCGGACTCGCACTCGTGGGGCCAGATACGCAGTATTTT. Full variable domain (outside the CDR3, taken from reference TRBV5-1 and TRBJ2-3): KAGVTQTPRYLIKTRGQQVTLSCSPISGHRSVSWYQQTPGQGLQFLFEYFSETQRNKGNFPGRFSGRQFSNSRSEMNVSTLELGDSALYLCASSTGLALVGPDTQYFGPGTRLTVL.

At least ten counts were recorded for this clonotype. The chain carries TRBV6-2 or TRBV6-3 and TRBJ1-2; D gene ambiguous. The length of the CDR3 is 14 residues. Per germline, CDR1 MNHEY and CDR2 SVGEGT. The germline V and J ends were trimmed by 5 bases and 3 bases, with 13 bases remaining between them. CDR3 amino acids: CASSRRGKDYGYTF. The CDR3 DNA is TGTGCCAGCAGTCGTCGAGGGAAGGACTATGGCTACACCTTC.

As to this clonotype: As the CDR3 is not closed by the conserved phenylalanine or tryptophan, this likely results from a read error. The CDR3 reads CAISLDRDNEQFV. For the CDR3, the DNA is TGTGCCATCAGCCTTGACCGGGACAATGAGCAGTTCGTC. V usage is TRBV10-3 and J usage is TRBJ2-1; no clear D gene. V lost 6 bases, J lost 5 bases, and 11 bases lay in between. Per germline, CDR1 ENHRY and CDR2 SYGVKD. The CDR3 loop spans 13 amino acids.